These 10 T cell receptor beta chains originate from one sample sequenced in a study of T-cell reconstitution after alpha-beta-depleted transplantation in children. Unique molecular identifiers were incorporated into the prepared TCRbeta library. TCRdb called the PCR reads again in MiXCR, with one record for every CDR3 protein. The sample includes some 500,000 distinct CDR3 sequences, approximately 16% of them seen just once. This specimen was PBMCs from the stem cell graft donor, taken from the stem cell graft. All receptors derive from a human donor who donated a stem cell graft to a child with acute lymphoblastic leukemia.

There are a few counts of this clonotype. The chain carries TRBV18 and TRBJ1-4; D ambiguous. This CDR3 comprises 16 residues. Trimming cost V 6 bases and J 8 bases, with 22 bases left between them. Germline CDR1 is KGHSH and CDR2 is LQKENI. CDR3 amino acids: CASSQTPPGVREKLFF. Written as DNA, the CDR3 is TGTGCCAGCTCCCAAACCCCTCCCGGAGTGAGGGAAAAACTGTTTTTT.

This clonotype was detected only a few times. The chain recombines TRBV7-8 with TRBJ1-5; a possible D gene is TRBD1 (6 bases). V lost 5 bases to trimming and J lost 5 bases, with 13 bases between them. The CDR3 extends over 14 amino acids. From germline, CDR1 is SGHVS and CDR2 FQNEAQ. The DNA of the CDR3 is TGTGCCAGCAGCCACCCAGGGGAGTATCAGCCCCAGCATTTT. Amino acids: CASSHPGEYQPQHF.

The chain links TRBV7-9 to TRBJ2-7; D unresolved. With 1 base removed from V and 7 bases from J, the gap between germline ends came to 14 bases. Germline values: CDR1 SEHNR, CDR2 FQNEAQ (reference sequence). The CDR3 is 14 amino acids. The CDR3 reads CASSLGHDAREQYF. The CDR3 nucleotides read TGTGCCAGCAGCTTAGGCCACGATGCCAGGGAGCAGTACTTC. Filled out from reference TRBV7-9 and TRBJ2-7, the complete variable domain reads DTGVSQNPRHKITKRGQNVTFRCDPISEHNRLYWYRQTLGQGPEFLTYFQNEAQLEKSRLLSDRFSAERPKGSFSTLEIQRTEQGDSAMYLCASSLGHDAREQYFGPGTRLTVT.

There are a few counts of this clonotype. The V call is TRBV12-3 or TRBV12-4, the J call TRBJ1-5; tentatively, D is TRBD1 (5 bases). CDR3 length: 14 residues. The V and J ends lost 2 bases and 9 bases respectively, with 14 bases between them. CDR3 protein: CASSLYPRGRPQHF. CDR3 in DNA: TGTGCCAGCAGTTTATATCCGAGGGGAAGGCCCCAGCATTTT.

CDR3 sequence: CSARDAAGGSSYNEQFF. CDR3 coding DNA: TGCAGTGCTAGGGACGCAGCGGGAGGCAGCTCCTACAATGAGCAGTTCTTC. The chain couples TRBV20-1 to TRBJ2-1, with 9 bases that match TRBD2. This CDR3 comprises 17 residues. Trimming cost V 3 bases and J 0 bases; bases outside gene matches: 9. CDR1 and CDR2 (germline): DFQATT, SNEGSKA (reference sequence).

The sample holds a few counts of this clonotype. CDR3 protein: CASSLPRGRIGGNTIYF. CDR3 in DNA: TGTGCCAGCAGCTTACCGAGGGGGAGGATCGGAGGAAACACCATATATTTT. The rearrangement links TRBV7-2 to TRBJ1-3, with D perhaps matching TRBD1 (6 bases). The V gene lost 2 bases and the J gene lost 4 bases, with 18 bases spanning the gap. CDR1 is SGHTA, CDR2 FQGNSA, per germline. This CDR3 region has 17 residues.

The V gene is TRBV10-3, the J gene TRBJ1-1; D is uncertain. CDR3 length: 13 residues. Germline CDR1 is ENHRY and CDR2 is SYGVKD. V gave up 0 bases and J gave up 6 bases, with 8 bases separating them. In DNA form, the CDR3 reads TGTGCCATCAGTGAGTCTGAAAGGGCTGAAGCTTTCTTT. Its translation: CAISESERAEAFF.

This clonotype was recorded a few times. V gene TRBV7-8 combines with J gene TRBJ1-1; TRBD1 matches 8 bases. The CDR3 loop spans 13 amino acids. The germline CDR1 and CDR2 sequences are SGHVS and FQNEAQ. The V gene end was trimmed by 5 bases and the J gene end by 7 bases; junction bases not matched to a gene: 6. For the CDR3, the DNA is TGTGCCAGCAGCACTAGGACAGGGTTTGAAGCTTTCTTT. Its translation: CASSTRTGFEAFF.

This chain links TRBV10-2 with TRBJ2-7; TRBD1 agrees at 10 bases. CDR1 and CDR2 (germline): WSHSY, SAAADI. This CDR3 comprises 15 residues. Trimming took 3 bases from V and 2 from J; bases not matched to a gene: 4. Written as DNA, the CDR3 is TGCGCCAGCAGTGATAGCGGGACAGGGGCCTACGAGCAGTACTTC. Its protein product is CASSDSGTGAYEQYF.

This clonotype turned up a few times. The V and J genes are TRBV20-1 and TRBJ1-2; D unresolved. The CDR3 sequence is 13 residues long. Looked up from germline, CDR1 is DFQATT and CDR2 is SNEGSKA (reference sequence). DNA of the CDR3: TGCAGCCCCGGCTCGCCGAGTGCTCTAGGTTACACCTTC. The encoded protein is CSPGSPSALGYTF.